These 25 T cell receptor beta chains came from one sample sequenced in a study of T cell repertoires in aging, cancer and after chemotherapy. TCR beta rearrangements were amplified from peripheral blood genomic DNA. A mixed TRB-A/B primer pool amplified rearranged TRB by multiplex touch-down PCR. MiXCR, run by TCRdb on the multiplex PCR reads, gives a single entry per CDR3 protein. Of approximately 8,400 distinct CDR3 sequences listed, about a third are singletons. The sequencing input was blood. The receptors stem from a human donor in good health.

This clonotype was counted a single time. The chain combines TRBV6-2 or TRBV6-3 with TRBJ1-1; D is unclear. Germline CDR1 reads MNHEY; CDR2 reads SVGEGT. The CDR3 consists of 14 residues. V gave up 6 bases and J gave up 4 bases, with 15 bases separating them. CDR3 bases: TGTGCCAGCAGCCGAAAGCCCTTTAGCACTGAAGCTTTCTTT. This gives the protein CASSRKPFSTEAFF.

The V and J genes are TRBV14 and TRBJ1-1; unclear D gene. Germline V gene data show CDR1 as SGHDN and CDR2 as FVKESK. CDR3 length equals 16 residues. Deletions cut 3 bases from V and 0 bases from J, with 14 bases between. This chain's CDR3 is CASSQVTGLMNTEAFF. DNA for the CDR3: TGTGCCAGCAGCCAGGTGACCGGATTAATGAACACTGAAGCTTTCTTT.

The rearrangement links TRBV7-6 to TRBJ2-2; 7 bases are a match to TRBD1. The V gene end was trimmed by 4 bases and the J gene end by 2 bases; junction bases not matched to a gene: 4. The CDR3 is 15 residues long. CDR1 and CDR2 (germline): SGHVS, FNYEAQ. The CDR3 coding sequence is TGTGCCAGCAGCTCAGGGGGTCGTAACACCGGGGAGCTGTTTTTT. Its protein product is CASSSGGRNTGELFF.

The rearrangement uses TRBV6-2 or TRBV6-3 and TRBJ1-4; D call uncertain. The CDR3 is 15 amino acids. Deletions cut 5 bases from V and 8 bases from J, with 18 bases between. Germline assignment: CDR1 MNHEY and CDR2 SVGEGT. The CDR3, as DNA: TGTGCCAGCAGTATTGGAGGTCCGCCGGGGGAAAAACTGTTTTTT. Translation: CASSIGGPPGEKLFF.

This chain links TRBV12-3 or TRBV12-4 with TRBJ2-1; 10 nucleotides agree with TRBD2. Losses at the gene ends were 6 bases for V and 8 bases for J; bases not matched to a gene: 7. The CDR3 loop spans 14 amino acids. CDR3 nucleotides: TGTGCCAGCAGAAACAGCGGGGGGGGGTATGAGCAGTTCTTC. Translating gives CASRNSGGGYEQFF.

J is TRBJ2-3 and V is TRBV30; D gene ambiguous. Germline values: CDR1 GTSNPN, CDR2 SVGIG (reference sequence). The V gene lost 2 bases and the J gene lost 2 bases, with 8 bases spanning the gap. This CDR3 contains 13 residues. The CDR3 sequence: CAWSLRPTDTQYF. For the CDR3, the DNA is TGTGCCTGGAGTCTCCGGCCCACAGATACGCAGTATTTT. The full variable domain, rest sourced from reference TRBV30 and TRBJ2-3, is SQTIHQWPATLVQPVGSPLSLECTVEGTSNPNLYWYRQAAGRGLQLLFYSVGIGQISSEVPQNLSASRPQDRQFILSSKKLLLSDSGFYLCAWSLRPTDTQYFGPGTRLTVL.

This clonotype occurred a few times. The CDR3, as DNA: TGTGCCACCAGTTCGGCTAGCGGGGGGTACGAGCAGTACTTC. The encoded protein is CATSSASGGYEQYF. The chain recombines TRBV24-1 with TRBJ2-7; 11 bases align to TRBD2. The germline CDR1 and CDR2 sequences are KGHDR and SFDVKD. V dropped 6 bases and J dropped 4; count of bases not matched to a gene: 4. The CDR3 has 14 amino acids.

The chain joins TRBV6-1 to TRBJ1-1, with D tentatively TRBD1 (6 bases). The CDR3 loop spans 12 amino acids. Germline V gene data show CDR1 as MNHNS and CDR2 as SASEGT. V lost 5 bases to trimming and J lost 7 bases, with 11 bases between them. Here the CDR3 DNA reads TGTGCCAGCAGTCCCGGACAGCTTGAAGCTTTCTTT. This sequence encodes CASSPGQLEAFF.

The chain uses TRBV15 and TRBJ1-1; perhaps TRBD1 as D (5 bases). The CDR3 covers 18 residues. Trimming removed 4 bases from V and 4 bases from J, with 25 bases in between. Germline CDR1 LNHNV, CDR2 YYDKDF (reference sequence). CDR3 protein: CATSTLTGAASWGTEAFF. As DNA, the CDR3 is TGTGCCACCAGCACCTTGACCGGGGCCGCGTCCTGGGGCACTGAAGCTTTCTTT.

This clonotype has just a few counts. This chain links TRBV5-6 with TRBJ2-2, with TRBD2 matching over 11 bases. The germline CDR1 and CDR2 sequences are SGHDT and YYEEEE. With V trimmed by 4 bases and J by 4 bases, 6 bases remained unmatched. CDR3 length: 16 residues. This CDR3 is CASSPTSGGGTGELFF. CDR3 bases: TGTGCCAGCAGCCCCACTAGCGGGGGTGGCACCGGGGAGCTGTTTTTT. Drawing the rest from reference TRBV5-6 and TRBJ2-2, the complete variable domain is DAGVTQSPTHLIKTRGQQVTLRCSPKSGHDTVSWYQQALGQGPQFIFQYYEEEERQRGNFPDRFSGHQFPNYSSELNVNALLLGDSALYLCASSPTSGGGTGELFFGEGSRLTVL.

V gene TRBV30 combines with J gene TRBJ1-1; tentative D call: TRBD1 (5 bases). Germline CDR1 GTSNPN, CDR2 SVGIG (reference sequence). The CDR3 has 12 amino acids. The V gene lost 5 bases and the J gene lost 4 bases, with 11 bases spanning the gap. CDR3 DNA sequence: TGTGCCTGGTTGATGGGGGTCACTGAAGCTTTCTTT. Amino acids: CAWLMGVTEAFF. Based on the CDR3 plus reference TRBV30 and TRBJ1-1, the full variable domain is SQTIHQWPATLVQPVGSPLSLECTVEGTSNPNLYWYRQAAGRGLQLLFYSVGIGQISSEVPQNLSASRPQDRQFILSSKKLLLSDSGFYLCAWLMGVTEAFFGQGTRLTVV.

The chain recombines TRBV27 with TRBJ1-4, with D unresolved. This CDR3 spans 14 amino acids. Germline V CDR1 and CDR2: MNHEY, SMNVEV (reference sequence). V lost 3 bases and J lost 6, with 11 bases in between. The CDR3 loop is CASSLVHSHEKLFF. CDR3 nucleotide sequence: TGTGCCAGCAGTTTGGTTCACTCGCATGAAAAACTGTTTTTT.

This clonotype is deemed medium-sized. This rearrangement joins TRBV29-1 to TRBJ2-2; 7 bases are shared with TRBD1. The CDR3 has 14 amino acids. The germline V gene has CDR1 SQVTM and CDR2 ANQGSEA. V lost 4 bases and J lost 5; bases outside the gene matches: 7. The CDR3, as DNA: TGCAGCGTTGCACGACAGGGTAGGACCGGGGAGCTGTTTTTT. Translating gives CSVARQGRTGELFF.

The chain couples TRBV18 to TRBJ2-6; D is ambiguous. Germline loops: CDR1 KGHSH, CDR2 LQKENI. The ends were cut back, 0 bases at V and 5 bases at J, with 20 bases in the middle. This CDR3 comprises 19 residues. CDR3 residues: CASSPPPGGAGYRANVLTF. The CDR3 DNA reads as TGTGCCAGCTCACCACCCCCAGGCGGAGCCGGTTATCGGGCCAACGTCCTGACTTTC. Full variable domain (outside the CDR3, taken from reference TRBV18 and TRBJ2-6): NAGVMQNPRHLVRRRGQEARLRCSPMKGHSHVYWYRQLPEEGLKFMVYLQKENIIDESGMPKERFSAEFPKEGPSILRIQQVVRGDSAAYFCASSPPPGGAGYRANVLTFGAGSRLTVL.

CDR3 amino acids: CAIRGTGAGELFF. CDR3 bases: TGTGCCATCAGGGGGACGGGGGCCGGGGAGCTGTTTTTT. The gene calls are TRBV10-3 and TRBJ2-2; D might be TRBD2 (6 bases). CDR3 length equals 13 residues. In germline, CDR1 is ENHRY, CDR2 SYGVKD. V gave up 6 bases and J gave up 6 bases, with 11 bases separating them.

This clonotype is judged medium-sized. The chain joins TRBV11-1 to TRBJ1-6; the D is unclear. With 3 bases removed from V and 7 bases from J, the gap between germline ends came to 7 bases. CDR3 length equals 13 residues. Germline V gene sequence: CDR1 SGHAT, CDR2 FQDESV (reference sequence). CDR3 DNA sequence: TGTGCCAGCAGCTTCCAGGAGAATTCACCCCTCCACTTT. It specifies CASSFQENSPLHF. Full variable domain (rest looked up from reference TRBV11-1 and TRBJ1-6): EAEVAQSPRYKITEKSQAVAFWCDPISGHATLYWYRQILGQGPELLVQFQDESVVDDSQLPKDRFSAERLKGVDSTLKIQPAELGDSAMYLCASSFQENSPLHFGNGTRLTVT.

In this sample, this clonotype turned up a few times. The V call is TRBV18, the J call TRBJ2-1, with D unresolved. V was trimmed by 3 bases and J by 9 bases, leaving 18 bases between them. This CDR3 spans 15 amino acids. Per germline, CDR1 KGHSH and CDR2 LQKENI. CDR3 protein: CASSPIANDKVEQFF. CDR3 nucleotide sequence: TGTGCCAGCTCACCGATAGCCAATGACAAGGTTGAGCAGTTCTTC.

V and J are TRBV18 and TRBJ2-7; possibly TRBD1 for D (5 bases). This CDR3 has 14 residues. The germline gives CDR1 KGHSH, CDR2 LQKENI. Trimming left V 2 bases short and J 5 bases short, with 13 bases between. The CDR3 loop reads CASSPGAGQNEQYF. CDR3 coding DNA: TGTGCCAGCTCACCAGGGGCAGGGCAGAACGAGCAGTACTTC.

This clonotype was observed a handful of times. The gene calls are TRBV19 and TRBJ1-5; possible D gene TRBD1, 5 bases. Germline-derived CDR1 and CDR2 are LNHDA and SQIVND (reference sequence). CDR3 length: 15 amino acids. With 1 base removed from V and 3 bases from J, the gap between germline ends came to 10 bases. In nucleotides, the CDR3 is TGTGCCAGTAGTATAGTAGGGGCCTACAATCAGCCCCAGCATTTT. It encodes CASSIVGAYNQPQHF. Drawing the rest from reference TRBV19 and TRBJ1-5, the complete variable domain is DGGITQSPKYLFRKEGQNVTLSCEQNLNHDAMYWYRQDPGQGLRLIYYSQIVNDFQKGDIAEGYSVSREKKESFPLTVTSAQKNPTAFYLCASSIVGAYNQPQHFGDGTRLSIL.

The rearrangement links TRBV29-1 to TRBJ1-2; 9 positions agree with TRBD1. The germline V gene has CDR1 SQVTM and CDR2 ANQGSEA. The CDR3 is 15 amino acids. V was pared by 4 bases and J by 4 bases, with 10 bases of the junction left unmatched. CDR3 in amino acids: CSVVGQGALSYGYTF. CDR3 coding DNA: TGCAGCGTTGTGGGACAGGGAGCCCTAAGCTATGGCTACACCTTC.

The chain carries TRBV27 and TRBJ2-7; 7 bases fit TRBD2. Germline CDR1 and CDR2: MNHEY and SMNVEV (reference sequence). This CDR3 has 15 residues. Losses at the gene ends were 2 bases for V and 0 bases for J; bases not matched to a gene: 4. The CDR3 bases are TGTGCCAGCAGTTTAGCGGGGGTGAGCTCCTACGAGCAGTACTTC. It is translated as CASSLAGVSSYEQYF.

This clonotype is classed as medium-sized. The V and J genes are TRBV29-1 and TRBJ2-5; 7 bases agree with TRBD1. Trimming cost V 4 bases and J 3 bases; bases outside gene matches: 2. Germline V gene sequence: CDR1 SQVTM, CDR2 ANQGSEA. The CDR3 has 12 amino acids. The CDR3 protein is CSVGGTEETQYF. The CDR3 coding sequence is TGCAGCGTTGGGGGGACAGAAGAGACCCAGTACTTC.

The chain joins TRBV5-6 to TRBJ2-1, with a weak D call TRBD1 (5 bases). The germline V gene encodes CDR1 SGHDT and CDR2 YYEEEE. This CDR3 comprises 17 residues. The V and J ends lost 6 bases and 4 bases respectively, with 23 bases between them. CDR3 amino acids: CASTSISGNIGYNEQFF. The CDR3 region has the DNA TGTGCCAGCACCTCGATTTCAGGGAATATTGGATACAATGAGCAGTTCTTC.

The rearrangement joins TRBV6-1 to TRBJ2-3; D may be TRBD1 or TRBD2 (5 bases each). V gave up 0 bases and J gave up 2 bases, with 15 bases separating them. Germline V gives CDR1 MNHNS, CDR2 SASEGT. The CDR3 totals 17 residues. CDR3 protein: CASSEALVGGYTDTQYF. The CDR3 DNA reads TGTGCCAGCAGTGAAGCGCTGGTTGGGGGATACACAGATACGCAGTATTTT.

The chain carries TRBV30 and TRBJ1-2; unclear D gene. The CDR3 contains 11 residues. Looked up from germline, CDR1 is GTSNPN and CDR2 is SVGIG (reference sequence). Trimming shortened V by 0 bases and J by 7 bases, and 6 bases separated the two germline ends. CDR3 sequence: CAWSVGSGYTF. The CDR3 nucleotides are TGTGCCTGGAGTGTTGGGAGTGGCTACACCTTC. Based on the CDR3 plus reference TRBV30 and TRBJ1-2, the full variable domain is SQTIHQWPATLVQPVGSPLSLECTVEGTSNPNLYWYRQAAGRGLQLLFYSVGIGQISSEVPQNLSASRPQDRQFILSSKKLLLSDSGFYLCAWSVGSGYTFGSGTRLTVV.